These 24 T cell receptor beta chains share one sample of origin, sequenced in a study of regulatory T cells in long-lasting Graves disease. CDR3-region Arm-PCR and iRepertoire HTBI primers produced the TCR beta libraries. TCRdb processed the multiplex PCR reads anew with MiXCR; each CDR3 protein has one entry. The sample consists of about 430,000 distinct CDR3 sequences, roughly 23% of them appearing once. Described time point: persistent/refractory GD, antithyroid drugs over 5 years with positive TRAb. PBMC-extracted RNA yielded the TCR library. The sequences come from peripheral blood mononuclear cells (PBMCs), collected when the disease was refractory, from a patient treated with antithyroid drugs. The receptors originated from a female donor with Graves disease.

This clonotype was observed a handful of times. The gene calls are TRBV29-1 and TRBJ2-7; 8 nucleotides line up with TRBD2. This CDR3 is built from 13 residues. Trimming removed 2 bases from V and 7 bases from J; junction bases left unmatched: 7. Per the germline V gene, CDR1 is SQVTM and CDR2 is ANQGSEA. The CDR3: CSVETSGAAEQYF. Written as DNA, the CDR3 is TGCAGCGTTGAAACTAGCGGAGCCGCGGAGCAGTACTTC.

This clonotype has ten or more counts. Here the CDR3 reads CSAREVTRAYEQYF. In nucleotides, the CDR3 is TGCAGTGCTAGAGAAGTGACTAGGGCCTACGAGCAGTACTTC. This chain uses TRBV20-1 with TRBJ2-7; weak D call: TRBD2 (6 bases). V was pared by 0 bases and J by 2 bases, with 11 bases between. Germline CDR1 and CDR2: DFQATT and SNEGSKA (reference sequence). This CDR3 contains 14 residues.

The CDR3 here is CASSPRLAGYNEQFF. CDR3 bases: TGTGCCAGCAGCCCAAGACTAGCGGGGTACAATGAGCAGTTCTTC. V and J are TRBV3-1 and TRBJ2-1, with 11 bases that match TRBD2. This CDR3 is 15 amino acids long. Per the germline V gene, CDR1 is LGHDT and CDR2 is YNNKEL (reference sequence). With V trimmed by 4 bases and J by 4 bases, 3 bases remained unmatched.

In regard to this clonotype: A much larger clone lies one base from this, so it may be a read error. The V gene is TRBV12-3 or TRBV12-4, the J gene TRBJ2-7; D is possibly TRBD2 (5 bases). The CDR3 contains 16 residues. The CDR3 nucleotides read TGTGCCAGCAGTTATCGACTATCTATGGCTGCCTACGGGCAGTACTTC. Residues: CASSYRLSMAAYGQYF.

This clonotype was recorded at least ten times. This chain connects TRBV7-2 to TRBJ2-7; 8 bases match TRBD1. CDR1 and CDR2 (germline): SGHTA, FQGNSA. CDR3 length: 16 amino acids. V lost 2 bases, J lost 0 bases, and 6 bases stayed unmatched. CDR3: CASSLISGQASYEQYF. In nucleotides, the CDR3 is TGTGCCAGCAGCTTAATTTCGGGACAGGCCTCCTACGAGCAGTACTTC.

This clonotype has ten or more counts. The rearrangement uses TRBV11-2 and TRBJ1-4; TRBD1 matches 8 bases. Germline V CDR1 and CDR2: SGHAT, FQNNGV. Trimming at V came to 4 bases and at J to 10 bases, leaving 8 bases not matched to a gene. There are 14 residues in the CDR3. The CDR3 nucleotides read TGTGCCAGCAGCTCCGGACAGGGAGTTGCAAAACTGTTTTTT. Amino acid sequence: CASSSGQGVAKLFF.

The V gene is TRBV5-8, the J gene TRBJ1-2, with D unresolved. From germline, CDR1 is SGHTS and CDR2 YDEGEE. V was clipped by 0 bases and J by 0 bases, with 12 bases between them. The CDR3 is 16 amino acids. The DNA for the CDR3 is TGTGCCAGCAGCTTGGCTTCGGGGAGGGCTAACTATGGCTACACCTTC. Protein: CASSLASGRANYGYTF.

This clonotype was recorded at least ten times. The chain couples TRBV7-9 to TRBJ1-4; 7 bases map to TRBD1. J lost 7 bases, V lost 1 base, and 9 bases had no gene match. This CDR3 has 16 residues. Germline loops: CDR1 SEHNR, CDR2 FQNEAQ (reference sequence). Here the CDR3 reads CASSLGSQGGTEKLFF. In DNA, the CDR3 is TGTGCCAGCAGCTTAGGTTCCCAGGGGGGAACTGAAAAACTGTTTTTT. The full variable domain, rest sourced from reference TRBV7-9 and TRBJ1-4, is DTGVSQNPRHKITKRGQNVTFRCDPISEHNRLYWYRQTLGQGPEFLTYFQNEAQLEKSRLLSDRFSAERPKGSFSTLEIQRTEQGDSAMYLCASSLGSQGGTEKLFFGSGTQLSVL.

This clonotype was picked up many times. This chain uses TRBV2 with TRBJ1-5; no definite D call. The CDR3 has 14 residues. Deletions cut 6 bases from V and 3 bases from J, with 12 bases between. The germline V gene encodes CDR1 SNHLY and CDR2 FYNNEI. The CDR3 sequence is CASREDGFNQPQHF. CDR3 in DNA: TGTGCCAGCAGAGAGGACGGATTCAATCAGCCCCAGCATTTT.

To note about this clonotype: This may be a read error: a much more frequent sequence differs by one nucleotide. This chain links TRBV2 with TRBJ2-7; D is unclear. This CDR3 contains 12 residues. CDR1 and CDR2 from the germline V gene are SNHLY and FYNNEI. CDR3 sequence reads: CASVKETYEQCF. The CDR3 DNA reads as TGTGCCAGCGTGAAAGAAACCTACGAGCAGTGCTTC.

This rearrangement joins TRBV6-1 to TRBJ2-1; 13 positions agree with TRBD2. V shed 6 bases and J 6 bases; nucleotides not matched to a gene: 2. Per germline, CDR1 MNHNS and CDR2 SASEGT. The CDR3 totals 14 residues. The CDR3 bases are TGTGCCAGCAGGCGACTAGCGGGAGGCAATGAGCAGTTCTTC. Its protein product is CASRRLAGGNEQFF.

This clonotype was seen a few times. This chain uses TRBV6-1 with TRBJ1-5; D is perhaps TRBD1 (6 bases). With 5 bases removed from V and 3 bases from J, the gap between germline ends came to 14 bases. This CDR3 comprises 15 residues. Germline V gives CDR1 MNHNS, CDR2 SASEGT. CDR3 region: CASSLTGLDNQPQHF. In nucleotides, the CDR3 is TGTGCCAGCAGTCTTACAGGGTTGGACAATCAGCCCCAGCATTTT.

This clonotype has only a few counts. This chain connects TRBV20-1 to TRBJ2-1, with 8 bases that match TRBD1. This CDR3 has 16 residues. The junction had 17 bases not matched to a gene; V was cut back by 6 bases and J by 7 bases. The germline V gene has CDR1 DFQATT and CDR2 SNEGSKA (reference sequence). The chain's CDR3 is CSALRSDRGVGNEQFF. Written as DNA, the CDR3 is TGCAGTGCCCTTCGCTCCGACAGGGGAGTTGGGAATGAGCAGTTCTTC.

The J gene is TRBJ1-1, the V gene TRBV13; possibly TRBD1 for D (5 bases). Trimming removed 7 bases from V and 6 bases from J, with 12 bases in between. The CDR3 has 12 residues. Looked up from germline, CDR1 is PRHDT and CDR2 is FYEKMQ (reference sequence). The CDR3 DNA is TGTGCCAGCACCCTTGGGGGGGCTGAAGCTTTCTTT. The encoded protein is CASTLGGAEAFF.

This clonotype was picked up many times. This chain joins TRBV12-3 or TRBV12-4 and TRBJ2-5; D possibly corresponds to TRBD1 (6 bases). CDR3 length: 14 residues. Trimming took off 5 bases at V and 5 bases at J, with 15 bases between the two ends. The CDR3 loop is CASSRDTLGETQYF. CDR3 nucleotide sequence: TGTGCCAGCAGTCGGGACACCCTGGGGGAGACCCAGTACTTC.

This clonotype appeared many times. The chain links TRBV27 to TRBJ2-5, with 9 bases identical to TRBD1. CDR3 length equals 15 residues. Germline trimming cut 6 bases from V and 3 bases from J; bases unmatched to any gene: 8. Germline V gene lookup returns CDR1 MNHEY and CDR2 SMNVEV (reference sequence). The DNA for the CDR3 is TGTGCCAGCAGGGACCATGGGACAGGGAAAGAGACCCAGTACTTC. Residues: CASRDHGTGKETQYF.

In its sample, this clonotype was seen many times. The CDR3 bases are TGTGCCAGCAGTTTATCGGAGGTTTCGGGGAGCGGGAGGGCCTACAATGAGCAGTTCTTC. This encodes CASSLSEVSGSGRAYNEQFF. V and J are TRBV27 and TRBJ2-1; TRBD2 matches 10 bases. Germline CDR1 and CDR2: MNHEY and SMNVEV (reference sequence). This CDR3 region has 20 residues. V was pared by 0 bases and J by 2 bases, with 13 bases of the junction left unmatched.

The sample holds many counts of this clonotype. J is TRBJ2-4 and V is TRBV28; no clear D. The V end was cut by 8 bases, the J end by 13 bases, with 18 bases between. CDR3 length equals 12 residues. Germline CDR1 reads MDHEN; CDR2 reads SYDVKM. The CDR3 region has the DNA TGTGCCAGCCTTTCCCCCACACGGATACAGTACTTC. This codes for CASLSPTRIQYF.

CDR3 protein: CASSRRTSGGNTGELFF. Written as DNA, the CDR3 is TGTGCCAGCAGCAGAAGGACTAGCGGGGGGAACACCGGGGAGCTGTTTTTT. The chain recombines TRBV27 with TRBJ2-2; 13 bases match TRBD2. Trimming at V came to 6 bases and at J to 1 base, leaving 5 bases not matched to a gene. There are 17 residues in the CDR3. CDR1 MNHEY and CDR2 SMNVEV come from the germline V gene (reference sequence).

The table lists this clonotype with many counts. The chain links TRBV20-1 to TRBJ2-7; weak D call: TRBD2 (6 bases). The CDR3 consists of 13 residues. The germline V gene encodes CDR1 DFQATT and CDR2 SNEGSKA (reference sequence). V was shortened by 3 bases and J by 4 bases, with 13 bases between the two germline ends. The CDR3 loop reads CSASSQAGYEQYF. The CDR3 DNA sequence: TGCAGTGCTAGTTCACAGGCGGGGTACGAGCAGTACTTC.

This chain uses TRBV30 with TRBJ2-7; D is unclear. V was trimmed by 0 bases and J by 2 bases, leaving 11 bases between them. The CDR3 runs 14 residues. Germline CDR1 GTSNPN, CDR2 SVGIG (reference sequence). CDR3 sequence (DNA): TGTGCCTGGAGTGTACAGAGCGTACCCTACGAGCAGTACTTC. Residues: CAWSVQSVPYEQYF.

This clonotype showed up many times. The chain couples TRBV11-1 to TRBJ2-2; no definite D call. Germline CDR1 is SGHAT and CDR2 is FQDESV (reference sequence). This CDR3 has 15 residues. Trimming removed 7 bases at V and 0 bases at J, with 12 bases between. CDR3 in amino acids: CASTVENTNTGELFF. In DNA form, the CDR3 reads TGTGCCAGCACCGTAGAGAACACGAACACCGGGGAGCTGTTTTTT.

This clonotype was observed many times. The V gene is TRBV2, the J gene TRBJ2-7, with unresolved D. The CDR3 extends over 14 amino acids. The V and J ends lost 6 bases and 2 bases respectively, with 14 bases between them. Germline-derived CDR1 and CDR2 are SNHLY and FYNNEI. CDR3: CASRAEGPPYEQYF. CDR3 nucleotide sequence: TGTGCCAGCAGGGCGGAAGGGCCCCCCTACGAGCAGTACTTC.

This clonotype was detected a few times. The chain combines TRBV5-5 with TRBJ1-1; D is ambiguous. The CDR3 has 15 residues. The V end was cut by 1 base, the J end by 5 bases, with 15 bases between. Germline V gives CDR1 SGHKS, CDR2 YYEKEE (reference sequence). CDR3 loop: CASSLWADTGTEAFF. As DNA, the CDR3 is TGTGCCAGCAGCTTGTGGGCCGACACGGGGACTGAAGCTTTCTTT.